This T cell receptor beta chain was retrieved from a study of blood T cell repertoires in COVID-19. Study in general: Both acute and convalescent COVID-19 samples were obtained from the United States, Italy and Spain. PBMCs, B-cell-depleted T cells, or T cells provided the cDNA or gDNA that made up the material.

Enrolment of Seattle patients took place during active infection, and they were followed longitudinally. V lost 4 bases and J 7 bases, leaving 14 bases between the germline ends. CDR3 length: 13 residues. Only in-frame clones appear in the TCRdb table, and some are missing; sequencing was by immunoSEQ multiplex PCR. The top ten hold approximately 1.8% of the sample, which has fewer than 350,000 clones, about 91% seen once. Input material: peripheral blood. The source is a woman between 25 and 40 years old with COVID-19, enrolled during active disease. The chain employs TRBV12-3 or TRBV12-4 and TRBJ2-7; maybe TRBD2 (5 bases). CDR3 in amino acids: CASSSHGPGEQYV. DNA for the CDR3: TGTGCCAGCAGTTCTCATGGGCCGGGGGAGCAGTACGTC.